These 5 T cell receptor beta chains originate from one sample sequenced in a study of control samples from healthy donors and cancer patients. Assay: immunoSEQ multiplex PCR; the TCRdb copy retains only in-frame clones and omits some. The data hold tens of thousands of clones, with around 83% observed a single time. Specimen: PBMCs. The receptors originated from a man in his 60s with colorectal cancer.

The rearrangement joins TRBV7-9 to TRBJ1-2; 7 bases map to TRBD1. The CDR3 has 13 residues. Germline assignment: CDR1 SEHNR and CDR2 FQNEAQ (reference sequence). The trim removed 7 bases at V and 3 bases at J, leaving 5 bases unmatched. The CDR3: CASTGTDYYGYTF. The CDR3 bases are TGTGCCAGCACGGGGACAGACTACTATGGCTACACCTTC.

The chain links TRBV9 to TRBJ1-4; D gene uncertain. The germline CDR1 and CDR2 sequences are SGDLS and YYNGEE. The CDR3 has 13 amino acids. Deletions cut 4 bases from V and 8 bases from J, with 12 bases between. The CDR3: CASSPSVAEKLFF. The DNA for the CDR3 is TGTGCCAGCAGCCCCTCAGTTGCGGAAAAACTGTTTTTT.

V gene TRBV5-5 combines with J gene TRBJ1-4, with 8 bases matching TRBD1. Germline V gene sequence: CDR1 SGHKS, CDR2 YYEKEE (reference sequence). Trimming at V came to 0 bases and at J to 3 bases, leaving 4 bases not matched to a gene. This CDR3 region has 16 residues. The CDR3 DNA follows: TGTGCCAGCAGCTTGGCCAAGACAGGGGCTAATGAAAAACTGTTTTTT. Its translation is CASSLAKTGANEKLFF. The whole variable domain, remainder taken from reference TRBV5-5 and TRBJ1-4, is DAGVTQSPTHLIKTRGQQVTLRCSPISGHKSVSWYQQVLGQGPQFIFQYYEKEERGRGNFPDRFSARQFPNYSSELNVNALLLGDSALYLCASSLAKTGANEKLFFGSGTQLSVL.

The chain has TRBV5-1 and TRBJ1-1; D gene ambiguous. Per germline, CDR1 SGHRS and CDR2 YFSETQ. Trimming took 0 bases from V and 5 from J, leaving 14 bases between them. This CDR3 is 15 amino acids long. CDR3 protein: CASSLGVGRETEAFF. CDR3 in DNA: TGCGCCAGCAGCTTGGGAGTTGGTCGGGAAACTGAAGCTTTCTTT.

V and J are TRBV10-3 and TRBJ2-1; 8 positions agree with TRBD1. V lost 5 bases and J lost 4; bases outside the gene matches: 10. This CDR3 comprises 16 residues. Germline CDR1 ENHRY, CDR2 SYGVKD. DNA for the CDR3: TGTGCCATCAGTTCTACGACAGGGGAGACATACAATGAGCAGTTCTTC. It encodes CAISSTTGETYNEQFF.